Sequencing of this T cell receptor (beta chain) was carried out in a study of regulatory T cells. Study-wide results and limits: In CD3G deficiency, regulatory T cells had lower Shannon diversity than autologous conventional CD4+ and control regulatory cells.

Regulatory (CD25-high CD127-low) and conventional (CD25-low CD127-high) CD4+ T cells were sorted separately. The J segment lost 12 bases and the V segment lost 5 bases, leaving 9 bases of the junction unmatched. Germline values: CDR1 SGHAT, CDR2 FQNNGV. The CDR3 is 14 residues long. The PCR used 52 TRBV and 13 TRBJ primers. Repertoires were generated with immunoSEQ multiplex PCR, while TCRdb's copy carries only in-frame clones and drops some. The data contain around 4,000 clones, approximately 91% of them seen just once; the ten biggest clones take up 2% to 3%. As concerns this clone: Antigen: not known.

The sequenced sample consisted of CD4+ Tregs sorted from blood. This clonotype was obtained from a child aged 2 to 10 with CD3G deficiency. The chain recombines TRBV11-2 with TRBJ2-1; TRBD2 aligns across 11 bases. This CDR3 is CASSGTSGRGGQFF. CDR3 sequence (DNA): TGTGCCAGCAGCGGTACTAGCGGGAGAGGAGGGCAGTTCTTC. The full variable domain, completed using reference TRBV11-2 and TRBJ2-1, is EAGVAQSPRYKIIEKRQSVAFWCNPISGHATLYWYQQILGQGPKLLIQFQNNGVVDDSQLPKDRFSAERLKGVDSTLKIQPAKLEDSAVYLCASSGTSGRGGQFFGPGTRLTVL.